One T cell receptor (beta chain) is described in this entry. This sample stems from a study of T cell changes during pregnancy in multiple sclerosis. Some clones are missing from TCRdb's copy, which holds only in-frame ones; the method was immunoSEQ multiplex PCR. In the table there are over 65,000 clones, roughly nine tenths of which are singletons. From germline, CDR1 is SGDLS and CDR2 YYNGEE. Between the trimmed V and J ends, which lost 0 bases and 2 bases, there was a span of 6 bases. CDR3 length: 13 residues. The gene calls are TRBV9 and TRBJ2-7, with D hard to call. The clonotype originates from a female donor with multiple sclerosis, enrolled in a pregnancy study. The specimen was peripheral blood, collected in the first trimester of pregnancy. DNA for the CDR3: TGTGCCAGCAGCGTAGTCAGGACCTACGAGCAGTACTTC. This encodes CASSVVRTYEQYF.